Reported below is one TCR beta chain. TCRdb's copy holds only in-frame clones and misses some; the assay was immunoSEQ multiplex PCR. The sample contains roughly 140,000 clones, approximately 87% of which appear only once. The source of the sample is a study of blood T cell repertoires in COVID-19. All enrollees were roughly 18 to 95 years old and from 24 US areas. Germline lookup yields CDR1 SEHNR and CDR2 FQNEAQ (reference sequence). The CDR3 consists of 18 residues. V was pared by 5 bases and J by 1 base, with 24 bases between. Material: PBMCs or T cells enriched from blood (not recorded which). The V call is TRBV7-9, the J call TRBJ2-7; TRBD2 might be the D (8 bases). This TCR derives from a man aged 60 to 69 who had recovered from COVID-19. The CDR3 is CASSLRQGLGGGSYEQYF. CDR3 DNA: TGTGCCAGCAGCCTACGACAGGGTTTGGGCGGGGGGTCCTACGAGCAGTACTTC.